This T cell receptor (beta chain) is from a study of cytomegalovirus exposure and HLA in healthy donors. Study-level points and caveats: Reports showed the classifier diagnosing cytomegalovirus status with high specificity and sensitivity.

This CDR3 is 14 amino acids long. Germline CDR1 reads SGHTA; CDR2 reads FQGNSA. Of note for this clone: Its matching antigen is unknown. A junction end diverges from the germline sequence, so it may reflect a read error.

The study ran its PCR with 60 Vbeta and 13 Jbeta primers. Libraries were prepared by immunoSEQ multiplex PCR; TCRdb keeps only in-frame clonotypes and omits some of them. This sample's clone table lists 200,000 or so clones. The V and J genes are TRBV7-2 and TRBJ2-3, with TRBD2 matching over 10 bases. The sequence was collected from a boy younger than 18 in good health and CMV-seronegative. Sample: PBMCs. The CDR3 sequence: CASSLEVGLAGARF. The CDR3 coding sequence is TGTGCCAGCAGCTTAGAGGTAGGGCTAGCGGGGGCCCGTTTT.